The 24 T cell receptor beta chains listed next were all sequenced from one sample in a study of cytomegalovirus exposure and HLA in healthy donors. Use of 60 Vbeta and 13 Jbeta primers characterized the PCR. Assay: immunoSEQ multiplex PCR; the TCRdb copy retains only in-frame clones and omits some. The profile shows about 65,000 clones, approximately 60% of them singletons. Sequenced material: PBMCs. Receptor source: a man aged 30-40 years in good health and CMV-seronegative.

The rearrangement links TRBV30 to TRBJ1-3; D is ambiguous. This CDR3 contains 14 residues. The germline V and J ends were trimmed by 0 bases and 0 bases, with 6 bases remaining between them. In germline, CDR1 is GTSNPN, CDR2 SVGIG (reference sequence). DNA for the CDR3: TGTGCCTGGAGTGTAACGAGCTCTGGAAACACCATATATTTT. Translating it yields CAWSVTSSGNTIYF.

The V and J genes are TRBV30 and TRBJ1-2; D is undetermined. Germline V gene lookup returns CDR1 GTSNPN and CDR2 SVGIG (reference sequence). The CDR3 sequence is 13 residues long. V lost 0 bases and J lost 4, with 9 bases in between. The CDR3 is CAWSVRGAYGYTF. The DNA for the CDR3 is TGTGCCTGGAGTGTTCGAGGAGCCTATGGCTACACCTTC.

This clone was seen a few times. The genes are TRBV6-6 and TRBJ1-6; D is possibly TRBD1 (6 bases). The CDR3 consists of 15 residues. V was pared by 2 bases and J by 13 bases, with 18 bases between. Per germline, CDR1 MNHNY and CDR2 SVGAGI (reference sequence). In DNA form, the CDR3 reads TGTGCCAGCAGTTACGGGGACACAGGTCGGTCTCCCCTCCACTTT. Amino acid sequence: CASSYGDTGRSPLHF.

Written as DNA, the CDR3 is TGTGCCAGCAGCCCACCGACTAGCGGGGGATACGAGCAGTACTTC. Translating gives CASSPPTSGGYEQYF. The chain links TRBV7-9 to TRBJ2-7; TRBD2 matches 12 bases. After removal of 5 bases from V and 4 bases from J, the junction contained 6 bases not matched to a gene. Germline CDR1 SEHNR, CDR2 FQNEAQ (reference sequence). This CDR3 has 15 amino acids.

The chain employs TRBV9 and TRBJ1-2; 10 nucleotides match TRBD1. CDR3 size: 15 residues. The V and J ends lost 3 bases and 6 bases, in that order; junction bases with no gene match: 8. Per germline, CDR1 SGDLS and CDR2 YYNGEE. CDR3 protein: CASSAQGQGVDGYTF. The CDR3 DNA sequence: TGTGCCAGCAGCGCCCAAGGACAGGGGGTGGATGGCTACACCTTC.

This clone was observed a few times. This chain connects TRBV15 to TRBJ2-6; no firm D call. Germline V gene sequence: CDR1 LNHNV, CDR2 YYDKDF (reference sequence). V dropped 4 bases and J dropped 2 bases, with 9 bases sitting between them. The CDR3 has 15 amino acids. The CDR3 reads CATSINPAGANVLTF. CDR3 nucleotides: TGTGCCACCAGCATAAACCCGGCTGGGGCCAACGTCCTGACTTTC.

This clone was observed once. V is TRBV10-3 and J is TRBJ1-1; TRBD1 matches 8 bases. The CDR3 consists of 17 residues. CDR1 is ENHRY and CDR2 is SYGVKD in the germline V gene. Unmatched junction bases numbered 16, after V lost 6 bases and J lost 4 bases. The CDR3 protein is CAIREGTWTGFSTEAFF. The CDR3 DNA follows: TGTGCCATCAGGGAGGGGACGTGGACAGGGTTCAGCACTGAAGCTTTCTTT.

The chain uses TRBV5-1 and TRBJ2-2, with a possible D match to TRBD2 (5 bases). V dropped 4 bases and J dropped 5 bases, with 15 bases sitting between them. Germline lookup yields CDR1 SGHRS and CDR2 YFSETQ. CDR3 length: 15 amino acids. The CDR3 loop is CASSQDHRGTGELFF. Here the CDR3 DNA reads TGCGCCAGCAGCCAAGACCACCGGGGAACCGGGGAGCTGTTTTTT.

The chain links TRBV6-5 to TRBJ1-4, with D hard to call. Germline-derived CDR1 and CDR2 are MNHEY and SVGAGI. This CDR3 comprises 14 residues. V was cut by 2 bases and J by 6 bases, with 10 bases left in between. The chain's CDR3 is CASSYRYTDEKLFF. The CDR3 bases are TGTGCCAGCAGTTACCGGTACACAGATGAAAAACTGTTTTTT.

This chain connects TRBV6-4 to TRBJ1-6; D unresolved. The CDR3 loop spans 15 amino acids. The V end lost 3 bases, the J end lost 1 base, and 7 bases lay between the germline ends. The V gene's germline CDR1 is MRHNA and CDR2 SNTAGT. CDR3 nucleotides: TGTGCCAGCAGTGAGGGCAGTTCCTATAATTCACCCCTCCACTTT. Its protein is CASSEGSSYNSPLHF.

The V and J genes are TRBV25-1 and TRBJ1-4; perhaps TRBD1 as D (6 bases). Per germline, CDR1 MGHDK and CDR2 SYGVNS. V gave up 6 bases and J gave up 4 bases, with 12 bases separating them. This CDR3 region has 14 residues. The CDR3 DNA sequence: TGTGCCAGCAGAAAGACAGGAGTTAATGAAAAACTGTTTTTT. Protein sequence: CASRKTGVNEKLFF.

The V gene is TRBV7-9, the J gene TRBJ2-5, with a weak D call TRBD1 (6 bases). Germline CDR1 SEHNR, CDR2 FQNEAQ (reference sequence). V lost 1 base to trimming and J lost 9 bases, with 15 bases between them. The CDR3 loop spans 14 amino acids. The CDR3, as DNA: TGTGCCAGCAGCTTAGACAGGGTGTTGGTGTCCCAGTACTTC. It specifies CASSLDRVLVSQYF.

V gene TRBV6-5 combines with J gene TRBJ1-1, with 9 bases matching TRBD1. J lost 5 bases, V lost 5 bases, and 6 bases had no gene match. Germline V gene data show CDR1 as MNHEY and CDR2 as SVGAGI. The CDR3 has 14 residues. The CDR3 reads CASSNRGRRTEAFF. In DNA form, the CDR3 reads TGTGCCAGCAGTAACAGGGGGCGCCGGACTGAAGCTTTCTTT.

The V gene is TRBV27, the J gene TRBJ1-6; TRBD1 is a possible D gene (5 bases). The V gene lost 4 bases and the J gene lost 12 bases, with 19 bases spanning the gap. The germline CDR1 and CDR2 sequences are MNHEY and SMNVEV (reference sequence). There are 15 residues in the CDR3. CDR3 DNA: TGTGCCAGCAGTTGGGGAGTGCAGGTCGGGGGACCCCTCCACTTT. Amino acid sequence: CASSWGVQVGGPLHF.

V and J are TRBV6-1 and TRBJ2-7, with a possible D match to TRBD2 (5 bases). The germline V gene encodes CDR1 MNHNS and CDR2 SASEGT. With 3 bases removed from V and 1 base from J, the gap between germline ends came to 7 bases. The CDR3 length is 13 residues. Written as DNA, the CDR3 is TGTGCCAGCAGTGACTGGGAGTCCTACGAGCAGTACTTC. Protein sequence: CASSDWESYEQYF.

The chain employs TRBV6-1 and TRBJ1-5; 7 positions agree with TRBD1. The germline CDR1 and CDR2 sequences are MNHNS and SASEGT. The CDR3 has 14 amino acids. Trimming at V came to 7 bases and at J to 7 bases, leaving 10 bases not matched to a gene. The CDR3 coding sequence is TGTGCCAGCAATAACAGGGGAACAAGCCAGCCCCAGCATTTT. Translating gives CASNNRGTSQPQHF.

This chain connects TRBV29-1 to TRBJ2-5; D not certain. The germline CDR1 and CDR2 sequences are SQVTM and ANQGSEA. This CDR3 comprises 11 residues. Trimming removed 4 bases at V and 2 bases at J, with 5 bases between. The CDR3 sequence is CSVGTQETQYF. DNA for the CDR3: TGCAGCGTTGGAACACAAGAGACCCAGTACTTC. The full variable domain, with the rest looked up from reference TRBV29-1 and TRBJ2-5, is SAVISQKPSRDICQRGTSLTIQCQVDSQVTMMFWYRQQPGQSLTLIATANQGSEATYESGFVIDKFPISRPNLTFSTLTVSNMSPEDSSIYLCSVGTQETQYFGPGTRLLVL.

V and J are TRBV25-1 and TRBJ2-5; D is perhaps TRBD1 (5 bases). The CDR3 has 13 amino acids. Germline V gene lookup returns CDR1 MGHDK and CDR2 SYGVNS. Trimming stripped 4 bases from V and 3 bases from J, with 9 bases between. The CDR3 sequence is CASSGDREETQYF. For the CDR3, the DNA is TGTGCCAGCAGTGGAGACAGAGAAGAGACCCAGTACTTC. The complete variable domain, with remaining parts taken from reference TRBV25-1 and TRBJ2-5, reads EADIYQTPRYLVIGTGKKITLECSQTMGHDKMYWYQQDPGMELHLIHYSYGVNSTEKGDLSSESTVSRIRTEHFPLTLESARPSHTSQYLCASSGDREETQYFGPGTRLLVL.

This chain joins TRBV13 and TRBJ2-5; 7 positions match TRBD2. V gave up 2 bases and J gave up 1 base; unmatched junction bases: 1. This CDR3 is built from 14 residues. From germline, CDR1 is PRHDT and CDR2 FYEKMQ (reference sequence). CDR3 bases: TGTGCCAGCAGCTTATGGGGGGGCCAAGAGACCCAGTACTTC. Translated, it gives CASSLWGGQETQYF.

The chain has TRBV19 and TRBJ1-1, with D uncertain. Trimming left V 9 bases short and J 3 bases short, with 14 bases between. The CDR3 runs to 13 residues. CDR1 and CDR2 from the germline V gene are LNHDA and SQIVND (reference sequence). The CDR3 spells CASRIVEDTEAFF. In DNA, the CDR3 is TGTGCCAGCAGAATCGTGGAGGACACTGAAGCTTTCTTT. Using reference TRBV19 and TRBJ1-1 for the parts outside the CDR3, the full variable domain is DGGITQSPKYLFRKEGQNVTLSCEQNLNHDAMYWYRQDPGQGLRLIYYSQIVNDFQKGDIAEGYSVSREKKESFPLTVTSAQKNPTAFYLCASRIVEDTEAFFGQGTRLTVV.

The rearrangement links TRBV6-6 to TRBJ1-6; 9 bases are a match to TRBD1. Trimming removed 0 bases from V and 11 bases from J; junction bases left unmatched: 5. The germline V gene has CDR1 MNHNY and CDR2 SVGAGI (reference sequence). The CDR3 has 15 residues. CDR3 in DNA: TGTGCCAGCAGTTACTCAGACAGGGGGATGACACCCCTCCACTTT. Protein sequence: CASSYSDRGMTPLHF.

There are a few counts of this clone. The gene calls are TRBV9 and TRBJ1-2; unclear D gene. The V end was cut by 1 base, the J end by 0 bases, with 7 bases between. The CDR3 runs 14 residues. Germline-derived CDR1 and CDR2 are SGDLS and YYNGEE. The CDR3 DNA reads TGTGCCAGCAGCGTAAACCCGGCTAACTATGGCTACACCTTC. Residues: CASSVNPANYGYTF.

The chain uses TRBV29-1 and TRBJ2-3, with D perhaps matching TRBD1 (6 bases). The CDR3 contains 14 residues. V lost 3 bases and J lost 1, with 11 bases in between. The germline V gene encodes CDR1 SQVTM and CDR2 ANQGSEA. The CDR3 bases are TGCAGCGTTGATGGGTACAGGGGCACAGATACGCAGTATTTT. Translating gives CSVDGYRGTDTQYF.

This rearrangement joins TRBV30 to TRBJ1-1; D call uncertain. CDR3 size: 12 residues. V was clipped by 0 bases and J by 8 bases, with 10 bases between them. Germline CDR1 reads GTSNPN; CDR2 reads SVGIG (reference sequence). The CDR3 DNA reads TGTGCCTGGAGTGTAGGCCTCGGGGAAGCTTTCTTT. Translated, it gives CAWSVGLGEAFF.